This T cell receptor beta chain is drawn from a study of T cells in Graves' hyperthyroidism and ophthalmopathy (dated by TCRdb to about 2019). In the study overall: Peripheral blood was sampled at the time of initial diagnosis, prior to any treatment. In about six Graves' hyperthyroidism patients, the study also compared T-cell repertoires from thyroid tissue with T-cell repertoires from blood. After blood sampling, hyperthyroidism patients were treated with methimazole at a starting dose of 30 mg daily, and ophthalmopathy patients were treated with high-dose intravenous methylprednisolone. The 100 or so discovery patients were randomly divided into training and test sets at a 7:3 ratio. Prospective prediction of ophthalmopathy was tested in an independent validation cohort of 18 to 20 hyperthyroidism patients and approximately 17 patients who later progressed to ophthalmopathy. According to the paper, TCR Vbeta CDR3 sequencing was carried out on around 140 peripheral blood samples, which came from 40 to 45 ophthalmopathy, under 85 hyperthyroidism and approximately 17 progressor patients. To identify TCR V-J signatures that set the groups apart, the researchers used a discovery cohort of about a hundred patients, made up of roughly 45 with Graves' ophthalmopathy and around 58 with stable Graves' hyperthyroidism.

The TCR beta CDR3 regions were amplified from RNA transcripts. The first round of RT-PCR for the TCR CDR3 was performed with the HTBI primer set and the Qiagen OneStep RT-PCR kit. A second multiplex PCR round built the libraries, followed by size selection and purification. Libraries were sequenced paired-end with 100 bp reads on an Illumina HiSeq2000. As for the original processing: SOAPnuke was used to process the raw data, throwing out any read that contained adapters or uncalled bases, had a mean Phred below 15, or lacked an exact constant-primer or identifier match. High-quality paired reads were merged with COPE v1.2.5, and unique nucleotide sequences were defined as clonotypes. MiTCR v1.1 was used to align the clonotypes against IMGT TRBV, TRBD and TRBJ reference segments. Analysis was restricted to V-J combinations with a frequency above 0.0001, which covered about 99% of repertoires. The TCS score was defined as F50 (clonal expansion) divided by E x V (chaos), with BLOSUM62-based TCRdist calculated between CDR3 peptides within each V-J. Welch's t-statistics and random forest reduced approximately 520 V-J features to 13, which were used in a naive Bayes classifier (R e1071). Clones were called with MiXCR by TCRdb after fastp trimmed the public reads at Q25, and only in-frame beta chains were retained. Every distinct CDR3 protein forms one entry, paired with its most common genes and DNA. The authors' filters were not applied to this entry. For this sample the table gives approximately 400,000 distinct CDR3 sequences, of which 15% to 17% were detected only once. Of the sample, roughly 26% falls within the top ten clones.

Hyperthyroidism patients were newly diagnosed, with disease duration under 2 months, and aged 18 to 65 years. Exclusion was applied to patients with uncontrolled infections, other autoimmune diseases, pregnancy or lactation. Diagnoses relied on clinical symptoms, serum thyroxine and TRAb, thyroid ultrasound and orbital computed tomography. For progressor patients, blood was drawn at the first diagnosis of hyperthyroidism, before any ophthalmopathy symptoms had appeared. PBMCs were separated from around 9.1 ml of fresh peripheral blood using Ficoll-Paque density gradient centrifugation. Progressor patients were defined as those initially diagnosed with Graves' hyperthyroidism in whom ophthalmopathy developed during follow-up. Total RNA was extracted with Trizol reagent, and quality was checked on an Agilent 2100 Bioanalyzer. What the work shows at the level of the full study, not this receptor alone: Most expanded thyroid clonotypes (frequency above 0.001) were also detected in blood, a finding suggesting that blood repertoires may reflect thyroid immune responses. A model built on a 13 V-J signature distinguished ophthalmopathy from stable hyperthyroidism, reaching around 88% sensitivity and 81.08% specificity in cross-validation and 80%/75% in testing. No statistical method was used to fix the sample size in advance, and group allocation was not hidden from the investigators. During validation, the model predicted progression to ophthalmopathy a median of around 6 months ahead of onset, with roughly 65% sensitivity and more than 72% specificity.

V lost 6 bases and J lost 5 bases; the stretch between them is 17 bases long. The CDR3 goes from the cysteine to the phenylalanine over 14 residues. Only the CDR3 part of the read is kept: 42 bases, read in frame from the first base. This clonotype occurred a few times. Its antigen target is currently unknown. Base qualities are missing; no much larger clone stands one base away. The rearranged chain carries TRBV12-3 or TRBV12-4 and TRBJ2-7; 5 matching bases give a weak D call of TRBD2. Sequenced material: blood. This clonotype was obtained from a woman between 18 and 30 years old with Graves' hyperthyroidism that later progressed to Graves' ophthalmopathy. The nucleotides read TGTGCCAGCAGCCTACCCACGGGGAACAACGAGCAGTACTTC. Its amino acids are CASSLPTGNNEQYF.